This T cell receptor (beta chain) was recovered during a study of post-analysis software for immune sequencing data. Carried by the TCR beta cDNA libraries were unique molecular identifiers. TCRdb re-called the PCR reads with MiXCR, one entry per CDR3 protein. The sample shows under 200,000 distinct CDR3 sequences, under 40% of them seen only once. This TCR was sampled from a girl aged 10 to 17 with multiple sclerosis. The source material was blood, sampled after autologous hematopoietic stem cell transplantation.

The CDR3, as DNA: TGTGCCAGCAGTTTGGGAATCCGCTCTGGGGCCAACGTCCTGACTTTC. Protein: CASSLGIRSGANVLTF. The rearrangement joins TRBV28 to TRBJ2-6; D gene unclear. This CDR3 has 16 amino acids. V was shortened by 3 bases and J by 0 bases, with 9 bases between the two germline ends. Germline V lookup: CDR1 MDHEN, CDR2 SYDVKM.